The 21 T cell receptor beta chains given below trace back to one sample, sequenced in a study of T cell changes during pregnancy in multiple sclerosis. Here immunoSEQ multiplex PCR was the method, and the copy in TCRdb shows in-frame clones only, minus some. The sample holds roughly 27,000 clones, approximately 94% seen once. The material was CD4+ T cells from peripheral blood mononuclear cells, obtained in the first trimester of pregnancy. The receptors stem from a female donor with multiple sclerosis, enrolled in a pregnancy study.

This sequence joins TRBV19 and TRBJ2-2, with TRBD2 identical over 7 bases. Losses at the gene ends were 6 bases for V and 6 bases for J; bases not matched to a gene: 7. The germline CDR1 and CDR2 sequences are LNHDA and SQIVND (reference sequence). CDR3 length equals 14 residues. The CDR3 spells CASSGWGGAGELFF. The DNA of the CDR3 is TGTGCCAGTAGCGGGTGGGGGGGGGCCGGGGAGCTGTTTTTT.

This chain links TRBV5-1 with TRBJ2-7; maybe TRBD1 (5 bases). The CDR3 extends over 14 amino acids. CDR1 is SGHRS and CDR2 is YFSETQ in the germline V gene. V lost 4 bases, J lost 2 bases, and 13 bases lay in between. The CDR3 sequence is CASSLSVGAYEQYF. CDR3 nucleotide sequence: TGCGCCAGCAGCCTCTCCGTAGGGGCCTACGAGCAGTACTTC.

The rearrangement joins TRBV10-3 to TRBJ2-1; 8 bases match TRBD2. The CDR3 length is 16 residues. Losses at the gene ends were 7 bases for V and 0 bases for J; bases not matched to a gene: 8. The germline V gene has CDR1 ENHRY and CDR2 SYGVKD. The CDR3 DNA follows: TGTGCCATCAAGGAGGCGGGGGGCACCTCCTACAATGAGCAGTTCTTC. Residues: CAIKEAGGTSYNEQFF.

The chain uses TRBV5-1 and TRBJ2-7; D not resolved. The CDR3 runs 14 residues. The germline CDR1 and CDR2 sequences are SGHRS and YFSETQ. The germline V and J ends were trimmed by 0 bases and 4 bases, with 11 bases remaining between them. CDR3 sequence: CASSLVQLPYEQYF. The CDR3 bases are TGCGCCAGCAGCTTGGTACAGCTACCATACGAGCAGTACTTC.

J is TRBJ2-2 and V is TRBV19, with 13 bases that match TRBD2. Germline values: CDR1 LNHDA, CDR2 SQIVND (reference sequence). J lost 3 bases, V lost 5 bases, and 21 bases had no gene match. The CDR3 runs 22 residues. The CDR3 DNA sequence: TGTGCCAGTAGTTTACTAGCGGGGGGGCCTACCTGGAGGACAAAGGACACCGGGGAGCTGTTTTTT. This codes for CASSLLAGGPTWRTKDTGELFF.

The chain carries TRBV28 and TRBJ1-6; TRBD1 matches at 10 bases. Germline values: CDR1 MDHEN, CDR2 SYDVKM. J lost 9 bases, V lost 5 bases, and 7 bases had no gene match. CDR3 length: 15 amino acids. CDR3 coding DNA: TGTGCCAGCAGTCTCGGGACAGGGGAACGTTCACCCCTCCACTTT. Its translation is CASSLGTGERSPLHF.

The rearrangement uses TRBV28 and TRBJ1-4, with a tentative D call TRBD1 (6 bases). The CDR3 has 14 residues. Germline CDR1 is MDHEN and CDR2 is SYDVKM. The V gene lost 3 bases and the J gene lost 4 bases, with 9 bases spanning the gap. CDR3 residues: CASSFGQSNEKLFF. The CDR3 bases are TGTGCCAGCAGTTTCGGACAGAGTAATGAAAAACTGTTTTTT.

V usage is TRBV11-2 and J usage is TRBJ1-2; D possibly corresponds to TRBD1 (6 bases). Trimming took 1 base from V and 6 from J, leaving 21 bases between them. The CDR3 sequence is 17 residues long. Germline V gives CDR1 SGHAT, CDR2 FQNNGV. CDR3: CASSLVKGPRGANGYTF. CDR3 sequence (DNA): TGTGCCAGCAGCTTAGTTAAGGGTCCCCGGGGGGCAAATGGCTACACCTTC.

The chain joins TRBV28 to TRBJ2-5, with 11 bases lining up with TRBD1. The CDR3 is 15 amino acids. The germline V gene has CDR1 MDHEN and CDR2 SYDVKM. V lost 6 bases to trimming and J lost 4 bases; unmatched junction nucleotides: 7. The CDR3, as DNA: TGTGCCAGCAGCCTAGGACAGGGGGCATCAGAGACCCAGTACTTC. This codes for CASSLGQGASETQYF.

The rearrangement links TRBV18 to TRBJ1-3; 8 bases map to TRBD1. Germline V CDR1 and CDR2: KGHSH, LQKENI. This CDR3 is 14 amino acids long. Trimming took 3 bases from V and 3 from J; bases not matched to a gene: 1. The CDR3: CASSPDRVGNTIYF. In nucleotides, the CDR3 is TGTGCCAGCTCACCGGACAGGGTTGGAAACACCATATATTTT.

This CDR3 is CASSLVGLAGYNEQFF. In DNA form, the CDR3 reads TGTGCCAGCAGTTTAGTGGGACTAGCGGGGTACAATGAGCAGTTCTTC. The chain couples TRBV28 to TRBJ2-1; 13 bases line up with TRBD2. Germline V gives CDR1 MDHEN, CDR2 SYDVKM. The CDR3 consists of 16 residues. V was pared by 2 bases and J by 4 bases, with 2 bases of the junction left unmatched.

The chain joins TRBV5-1 to TRBJ1-1; tentative D call: TRBD1 (6 bases). CDR1 is SGHRS and CDR2 is YFSETQ in the germline V gene. The germline V and J ends were trimmed by 3 bases and 4 bases, with 10 bases remaining between them. The length of the CDR3 is 13 residues. CDR3 sequence: CASSSGGGTEAFF. The CDR3 DNA reads as TGCGCCAGCAGCTCGGGAGGGGGCACTGAAGCTTTCTTT.

CDR3 bases: TGCGCCAGCAGCCAACGACTAGCGGGGGTCCTCCGTGAGCAGTTCTTC. The encoded protein is CASSQRLAGVLREQFF. This chain links TRBV4-3 with TRBJ2-1; TRBD2 matches at 12 bases. The CDR3 covers 16 residues. The junction had 8 bases not matched to a gene; V was cut back by 2 bases and J by 9 bases. The germline V gene has CDR1 LGHNA and CDR2 YSLEER.

The J gene is TRBJ1-6, the V gene TRBV6-1, with TRBD1 identical over 7 bases. This CDR3 spans 14 amino acids. Germline CDR1 reads MNHNS; CDR2 reads SASEGT. Trimming removed 5 bases from V and 7 bases from J; junction bases left unmatched: 5. CDR3 residues: CASSFQGGNSPLHF. In DNA form, the CDR3 reads TGTGCCAGCAGTTTCCAGGGGGGAAATTCACCCCTCCACTTT.

The rearrangement joins TRBV4-1 to TRBJ2-7, with D possibly matching TRBD2 (7 bases). Trimming removed 4 bases at V and 4 bases at J, with 17 bases between. Germline V gives CDR1 MGHRA, CDR2 YSYEKL. This CDR3 spans 15 amino acids. CDR3 sequence: CASSRAAGAQYEQYF. The CDR3, as DNA: TGCGCCAGCAGCCGAGCCGCGGGGGCGCAGTACGAGCAGTACTTC.

The chain recombines TRBV4-3 with TRBJ1-5; tentatively, D is TRBD1 (6 bases). V dropped 0 bases and J dropped 1 base, with 16 bases sitting between them. CDR1 is LGHNA and CDR2 is YSLEER in the germline V gene. The CDR3 is 18 residues long. The CDR3 DNA reads TGCGCCAGCAGCCAAGACCTGATGGGGGCCCGGAGCAATCAGCCCCAGCATTTT. Translating it yields CASSQDLMGARSNQPQHF.

This clone has a single count. A junction end diverges from the germline sequence, so it may reflect a read error. DNA of the CDR3: TGTGCCAGCAGTCCGTCCTCCTTCAATGAGCAGTTCTTC. It specifies CASSPSSFNEQFF. This sequence joins TRBV11-3 and TRBJ2-1; D not certain. Germline V gene sequence: CDR1 SGHNT, CDR2 YENEEA. The CDR3 length is 13 residues.

The J gene is TRBJ1-5, the V gene TRBV28, with 9 bases identical to TRBD1. Unmatched junction bases numbered 11, after V lost 5 bases and J lost 6 bases. The CDR3 extends over 16 amino acids. Per the germline V gene, CDR1 is MDHEN and CDR2 is SYDVKM. The CDR3 protein is CASSPRQGGKLQPQHF. The CDR3 bases are TGTGCCAGCAGTCCAAGACAGGGGGGGAAGCTTCAGCCCCAGCATTTT. Filled out from reference TRBV28 and TRBJ1-5, the complete variable domain reads DVKVTQSSRYLVKRTGEKVFLECVQDMDHENMFWYRQDPGLGLRLIYFSYDVKMKEKGDIPEGYSVSREKKERFSLILESASTNQTSMYLCASSPRQGGKLQPQHFGDGTRLSIL.

This chain uses TRBV28 with TRBJ2-3; 11 bases map to TRBD2. CDR3 size: 17 residues. Germline V gene data show CDR1 as MDHEN and CDR2 as SYDVKM. V trimming: 4 bases; J trimming: 2 bases; junction bases outside the gene matches: 8. Here the CDR3 reads CASSSLSGGAPTDTQYF. The CDR3 DNA reads as TGTGCCAGCAGTTCACTTAGCGGGGGGGCCCCCACAGATACGCAGTATTTT.

V and J are TRBV19 and TRBJ1-1; TRBD1 matches at 7 bases. Unmatched junction bases numbered 12, after V lost 7 bases and J lost 7 bases. Germline V gives CDR1 LNHDA, CDR2 SQIVND (reference sequence). This CDR3 contains 14 residues. The CDR3 bases are TGTGCCAGTATCTTGACAGGGAATATAGGTGAAGCTTTCTTT. This translates into CASILTGNIGEAFF.

V usage is TRBV18 and J usage is TRBJ1-1; 8 positions agree with TRBD1. After removal of 3 bases from V and 4 bases from J, the junction contained 16 bases not matched to a gene. The CDR3 runs 18 residues. The V gene's germline CDR1 is KGHSH and CDR2 LQKENI. The CDR3 is CASSPIAIRTGLSTEAFF. The DNA for the CDR3 is TGTGCCAGCTCACCTATAGCAATACGGACAGGGTTGAGCACTGAAGCTTTCTTT.